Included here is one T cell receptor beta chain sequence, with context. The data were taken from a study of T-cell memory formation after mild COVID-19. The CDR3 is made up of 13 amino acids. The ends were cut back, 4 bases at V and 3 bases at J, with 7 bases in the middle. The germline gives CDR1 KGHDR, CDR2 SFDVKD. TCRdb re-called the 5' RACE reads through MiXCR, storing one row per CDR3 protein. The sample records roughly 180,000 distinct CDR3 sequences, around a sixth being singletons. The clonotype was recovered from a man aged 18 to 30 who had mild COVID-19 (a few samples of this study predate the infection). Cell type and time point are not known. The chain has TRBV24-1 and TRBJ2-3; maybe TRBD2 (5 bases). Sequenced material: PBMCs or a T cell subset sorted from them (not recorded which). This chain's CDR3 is CATSDWRTDTQYF. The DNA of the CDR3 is TGTGCCACCAGTGACTGGAGGACAGATACGCAGTATTTT.